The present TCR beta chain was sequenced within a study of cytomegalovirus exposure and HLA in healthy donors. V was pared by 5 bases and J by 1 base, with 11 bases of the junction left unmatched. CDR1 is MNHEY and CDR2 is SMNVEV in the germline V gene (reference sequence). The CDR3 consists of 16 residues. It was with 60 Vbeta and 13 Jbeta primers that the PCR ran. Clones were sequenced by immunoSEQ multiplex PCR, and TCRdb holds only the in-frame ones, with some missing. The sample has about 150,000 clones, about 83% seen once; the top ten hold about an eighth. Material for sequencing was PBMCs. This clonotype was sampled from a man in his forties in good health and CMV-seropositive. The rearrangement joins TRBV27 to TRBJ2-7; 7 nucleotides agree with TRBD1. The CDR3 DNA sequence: TGTGCCAGCAGTCCCTCCACAGGGGCGAGGTCCTACGAGCAGTACTTC. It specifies CASSPSTGARSYEQYF.